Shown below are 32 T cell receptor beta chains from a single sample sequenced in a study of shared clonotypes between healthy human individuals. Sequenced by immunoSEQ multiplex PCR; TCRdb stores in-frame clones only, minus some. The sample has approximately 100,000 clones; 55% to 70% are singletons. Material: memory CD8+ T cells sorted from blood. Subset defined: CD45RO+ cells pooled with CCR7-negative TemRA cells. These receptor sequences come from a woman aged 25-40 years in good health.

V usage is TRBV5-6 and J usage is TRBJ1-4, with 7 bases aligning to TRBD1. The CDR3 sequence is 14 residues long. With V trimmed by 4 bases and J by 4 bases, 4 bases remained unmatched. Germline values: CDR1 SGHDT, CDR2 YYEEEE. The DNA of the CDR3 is TGTGCCAGCAGCGCGGGACAGTATAATGAAAAACTGTTTTTT. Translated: CASSAGQYNEKLFF.

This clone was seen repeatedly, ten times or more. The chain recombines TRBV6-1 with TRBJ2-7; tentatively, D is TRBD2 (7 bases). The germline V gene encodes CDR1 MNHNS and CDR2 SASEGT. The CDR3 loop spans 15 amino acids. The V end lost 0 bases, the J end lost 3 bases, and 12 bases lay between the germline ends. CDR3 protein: CASSEAGGHSYEQYF. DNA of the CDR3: TGTGCCAGCAGTGAAGCGGGGGGGCATAGCTACGAGCAGTACTTC.

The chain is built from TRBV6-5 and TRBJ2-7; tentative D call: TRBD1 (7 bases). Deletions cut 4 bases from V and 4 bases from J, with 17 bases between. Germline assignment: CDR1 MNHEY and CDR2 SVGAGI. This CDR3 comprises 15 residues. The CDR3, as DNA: TGTGCCAGCAGTTCCAAGACAGGGAGGATTTACGAGCAGTACTTC. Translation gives CASSSKTGRIYEQYF.

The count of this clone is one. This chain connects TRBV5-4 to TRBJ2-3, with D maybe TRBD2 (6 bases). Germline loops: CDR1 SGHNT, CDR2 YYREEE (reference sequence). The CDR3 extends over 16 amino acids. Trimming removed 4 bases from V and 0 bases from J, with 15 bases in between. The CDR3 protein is CASSQDRSGSTDTQYF. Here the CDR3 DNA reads TGTGCCAGCAGCCAAGATCGGAGCGGGAGCACAGATACGCAGTATTTT.

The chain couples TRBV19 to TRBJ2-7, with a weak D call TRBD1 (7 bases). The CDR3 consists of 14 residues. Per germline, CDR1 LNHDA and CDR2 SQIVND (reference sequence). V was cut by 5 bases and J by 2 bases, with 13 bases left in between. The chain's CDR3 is CASSPGGRPYEQYF. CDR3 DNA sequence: TGTGCCAGTAGTCCAGGGGGGCGTCCCTACGAGCAGTACTTC.

The chain's CDR3 is CASSEWTPGGVEDTQYF. The CDR3 nucleotides read TGTGCCAGCAGTGAATGGACACCGGGAGGAGTTGAGGATACGCAGTATTTT. V is TRBV25-1 and J is TRBJ2-3; 7 nucleotides align to TRBD2. V lost 1 base to trimming and J lost 6 bases; unmatched junction nucleotides: 13. This CDR3 is built from 17 residues. The germline V gene encodes CDR1 MGHDK and CDR2 SYGVNS.

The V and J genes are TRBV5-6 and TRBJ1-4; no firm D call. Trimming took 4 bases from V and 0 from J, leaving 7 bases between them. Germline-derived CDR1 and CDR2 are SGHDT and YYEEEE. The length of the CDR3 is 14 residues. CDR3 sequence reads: CASSPGATNEKLFF. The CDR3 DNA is TGTGCCAGCAGCCCAGGTGCAACTAATGAAAAACTGTTTTTT.

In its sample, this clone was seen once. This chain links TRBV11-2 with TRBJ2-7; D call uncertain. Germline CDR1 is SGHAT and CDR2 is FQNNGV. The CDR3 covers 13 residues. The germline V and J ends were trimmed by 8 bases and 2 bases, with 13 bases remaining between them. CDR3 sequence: CASGSPSAYEQYF. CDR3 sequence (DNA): TGTGCCAGCGGATCCCCTTCAGCCTACGAGCAGTACTTC.

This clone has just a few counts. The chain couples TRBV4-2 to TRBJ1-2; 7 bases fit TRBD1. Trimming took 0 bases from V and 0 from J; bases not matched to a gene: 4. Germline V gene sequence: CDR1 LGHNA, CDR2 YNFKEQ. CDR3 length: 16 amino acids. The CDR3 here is CASSQEGTVSNYGYTF. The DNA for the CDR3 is TGTGCCAGCAGCCAAGAGGGGACAGTCTCTAACTATGGCTACACCTTC.

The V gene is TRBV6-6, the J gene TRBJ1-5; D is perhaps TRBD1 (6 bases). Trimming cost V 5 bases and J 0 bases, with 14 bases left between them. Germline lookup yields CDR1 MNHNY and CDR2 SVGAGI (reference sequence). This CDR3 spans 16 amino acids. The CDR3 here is CASSPLDSVSNQPQHF. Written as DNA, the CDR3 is TGTGCCAGCAGTCCTTTGGACAGCGTTAGCAATCAGCCCCAGCATTTT.

CDR3 sequence: CASSPAEPGNQPQHF. In DNA, the CDR3 is TGTGCCAGCAGCCCCGCAGAGCCAGGGAATCAGCCCCAGCATTTT. V usage is TRBV7-9 and J usage is TRBJ1-5; D may be TRBD1 (5 bases). This CDR3 comprises 15 residues. The germline V and J ends were trimmed by 5 bases and 4 bases, with 15 bases remaining between them. The germline V gene has CDR1 SEHNR and CDR2 FQNEAQ (reference sequence).

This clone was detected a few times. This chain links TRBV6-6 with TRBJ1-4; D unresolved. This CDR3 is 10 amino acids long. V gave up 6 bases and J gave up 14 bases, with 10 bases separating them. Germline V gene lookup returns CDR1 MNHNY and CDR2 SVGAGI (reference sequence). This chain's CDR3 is CASRGWRLFF. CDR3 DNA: TGTGCCAGCAGAGGTTGGCGCCTGTTTTTT.

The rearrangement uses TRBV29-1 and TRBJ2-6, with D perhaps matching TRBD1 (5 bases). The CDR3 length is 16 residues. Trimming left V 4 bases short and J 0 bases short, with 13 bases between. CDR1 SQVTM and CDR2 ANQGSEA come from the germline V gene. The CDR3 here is CSVAIRVDSGANVLTF. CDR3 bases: TGCAGCGTTGCAATCAGGGTGGACTCTGGGGCCAACGTCCTGACTTTC. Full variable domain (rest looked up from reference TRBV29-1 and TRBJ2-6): SAVISQKPSRDICQRGTSLTIQCQVDSQVTMMFWYRQQPGQSLTLIATANQGSEATYESGFVIDKFPISRPNLTFSTLTVSNMSPEDSSIYLCSVAIRVDSGANVLTFGAGSRLTVL.

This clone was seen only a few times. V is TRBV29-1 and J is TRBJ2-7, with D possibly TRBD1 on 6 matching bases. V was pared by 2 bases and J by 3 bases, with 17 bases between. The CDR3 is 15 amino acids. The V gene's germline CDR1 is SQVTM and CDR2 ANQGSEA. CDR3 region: CSVELGALQGYEQYF. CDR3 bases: TGCAGCGTTGAACTGGGGGCCTTGCAGGGCTACGAGCAGTACTTC.

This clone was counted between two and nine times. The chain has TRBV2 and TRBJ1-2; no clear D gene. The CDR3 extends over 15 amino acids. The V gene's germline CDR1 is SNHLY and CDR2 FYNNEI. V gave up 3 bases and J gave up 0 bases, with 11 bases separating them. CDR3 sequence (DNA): TGTGCCAGCAGTGATACGGGAAACGCTAACTATGGCTACACCTTC. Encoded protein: CASSDTGNANYGYTF.

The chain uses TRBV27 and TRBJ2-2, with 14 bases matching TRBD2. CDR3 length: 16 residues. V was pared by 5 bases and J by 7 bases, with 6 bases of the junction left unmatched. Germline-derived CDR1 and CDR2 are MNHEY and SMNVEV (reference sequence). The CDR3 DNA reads TGTGCCAGCAGTAAGGGACTAGCGGGAGTGGGCGGGGAGCTGTTTTTT. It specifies CASSKGLAGVGGELFF.

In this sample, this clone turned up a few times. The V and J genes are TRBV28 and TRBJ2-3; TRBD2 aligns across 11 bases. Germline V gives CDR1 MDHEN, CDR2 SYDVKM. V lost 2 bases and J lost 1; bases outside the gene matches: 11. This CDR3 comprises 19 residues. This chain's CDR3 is CASSLLLTSGRVGTDTQYF. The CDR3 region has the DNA TGTGCCAGCAGTTTACTCCTCACTAGCGGGAGAGTGGGCACAGATACGCAGTATTTT.

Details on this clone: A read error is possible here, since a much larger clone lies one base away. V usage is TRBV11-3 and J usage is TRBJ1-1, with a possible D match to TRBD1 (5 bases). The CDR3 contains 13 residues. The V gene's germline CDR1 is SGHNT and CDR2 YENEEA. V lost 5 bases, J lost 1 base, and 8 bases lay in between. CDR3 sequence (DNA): TGTGCCAGCAGCCCGACAGAGAACACTGAAGCTTTCTTT. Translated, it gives CASSPTENTEAFF.

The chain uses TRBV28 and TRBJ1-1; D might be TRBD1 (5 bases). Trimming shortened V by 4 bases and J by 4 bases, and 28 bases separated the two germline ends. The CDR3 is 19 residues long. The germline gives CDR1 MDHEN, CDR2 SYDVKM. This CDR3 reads CASSSPTGTPDLMGTEAFF. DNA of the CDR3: TGTGCCAGCAGTTCTCCAACCGGGACCCCGGATTTAATGGGCACTGAAGCTTTCTTT.

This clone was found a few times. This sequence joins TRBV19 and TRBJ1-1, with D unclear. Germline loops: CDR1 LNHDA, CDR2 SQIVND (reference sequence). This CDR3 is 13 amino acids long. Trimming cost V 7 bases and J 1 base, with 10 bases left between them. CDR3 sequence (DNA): TGTGCCAGTAATCCGGGAGAGAACACTGAAGCTTTCTTT. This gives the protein CASNPGENTEAFF.

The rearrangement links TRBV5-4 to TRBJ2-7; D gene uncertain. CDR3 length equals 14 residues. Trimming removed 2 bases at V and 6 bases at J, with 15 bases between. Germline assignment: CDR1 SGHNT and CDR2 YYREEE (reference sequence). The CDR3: CASSLSGNRAEQYF. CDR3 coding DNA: TGTGCCAGCAGCTTAAGTGGGAATCGGGCCGAGCAGTACTTC.

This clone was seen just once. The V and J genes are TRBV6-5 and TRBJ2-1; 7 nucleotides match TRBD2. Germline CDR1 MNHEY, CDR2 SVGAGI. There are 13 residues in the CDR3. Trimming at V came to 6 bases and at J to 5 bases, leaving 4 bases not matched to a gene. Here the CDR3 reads CASRLAFDNEQFF. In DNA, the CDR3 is TGTGCCAGCAGACTAGCGTTCGACAATGAGCAGTTCTTC.

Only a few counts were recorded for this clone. CDR3 protein: CASSFRESDTQYF. DNA of the CDR3: TGTGCCAGCAGTTTCAGGGAATCGGATACGCAGTATTTT. V gene TRBV28 combines with J gene TRBJ2-3; maybe TRBD1 (5 bases). The V end lost 3 bases, the J end lost 6 bases, and 10 bases lay between the germline ends. CDR1 is MDHEN and CDR2 is SYDVKM in the germline V gene. The CDR3 totals 13 residues.

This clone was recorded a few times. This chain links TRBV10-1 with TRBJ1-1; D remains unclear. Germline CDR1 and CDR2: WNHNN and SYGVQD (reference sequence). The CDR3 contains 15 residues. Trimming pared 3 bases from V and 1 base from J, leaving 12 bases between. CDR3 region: CASSENKAPNTEAFF. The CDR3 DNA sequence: TGCGCCAGCAGTGAAAACAAGGCCCCGAACACTGAAGCTTTCTTT.

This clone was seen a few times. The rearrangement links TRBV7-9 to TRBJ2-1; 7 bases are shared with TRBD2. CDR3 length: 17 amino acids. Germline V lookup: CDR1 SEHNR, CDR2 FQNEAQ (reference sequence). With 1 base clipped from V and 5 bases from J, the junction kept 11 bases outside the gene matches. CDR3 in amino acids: CASSLEVGGSFNNEQFF. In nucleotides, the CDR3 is TGTGCCAGCAGCTTAGAGGTGGGCGGGAGTTTCAACAATGAGCAGTTCTTC.

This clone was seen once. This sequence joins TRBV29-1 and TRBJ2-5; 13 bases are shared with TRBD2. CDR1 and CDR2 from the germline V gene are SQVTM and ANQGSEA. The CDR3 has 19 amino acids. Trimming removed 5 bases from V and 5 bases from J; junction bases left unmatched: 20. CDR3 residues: CSVPPGPRTSGRLEETQYF. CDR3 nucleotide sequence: TGCAGCGTTCCCCCAGGACCCCGGACTAGCGGGAGATTGGAGGAGACCCAGTACTTC.

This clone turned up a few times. CDR3 coding DNA: TGTGCCAGCAGCCAAGACGGCGTCTCGACAAAGTCGGGCCAACGTCTGACTTTC. This gives the protein CASSQDGVSTKSGQRLTF. The J gene is TRBJ2-6, the V gene TRBV11-3; no definite D call. Deletions cut 5 bases from V and 16 bases from J, with 33 bases between. The CDR3 length is 18 residues. Germline CDR1 and CDR2: SGHNT and YENEEA.

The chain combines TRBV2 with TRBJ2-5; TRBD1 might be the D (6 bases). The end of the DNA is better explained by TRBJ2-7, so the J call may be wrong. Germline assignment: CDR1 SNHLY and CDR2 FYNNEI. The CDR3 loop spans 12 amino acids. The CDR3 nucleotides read TGTGCCAGCATTAACAGGGTGTACGAGCAGTACTTC. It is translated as CASINRVYEQYF.

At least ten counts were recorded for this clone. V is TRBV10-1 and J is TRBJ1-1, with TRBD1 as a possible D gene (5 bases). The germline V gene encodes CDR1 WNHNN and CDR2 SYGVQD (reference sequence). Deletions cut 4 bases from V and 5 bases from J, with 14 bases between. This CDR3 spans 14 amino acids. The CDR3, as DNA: TGCGCCAGCAGTGTTCGGGGCCCGGGGACTGAAGCTTTCTTT. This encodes CASSVRGPGTEAFF.

The chain's CDR3 is CSTRGGLGQPQHF. CDR3 sequence (DNA): TGTTCCACGCGTGGAGGTTTGGGCCAGCCCCAGCATTTT. The chain links TRBV19 to TRBJ1-5; D call uncertain. CDR3 length: 13 residues. Looked up from germline, CDR1 is LNHDA and CDR2 is SQIVND (reference sequence).

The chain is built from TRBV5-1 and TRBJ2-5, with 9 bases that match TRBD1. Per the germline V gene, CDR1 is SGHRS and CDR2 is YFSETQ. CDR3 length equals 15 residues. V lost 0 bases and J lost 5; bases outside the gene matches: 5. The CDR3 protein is CASSLGDRDRETQYF. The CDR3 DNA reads TGCGCCAGCAGCTTGGGGGACAGGGATAGGGAGACCCAGTACTTC.

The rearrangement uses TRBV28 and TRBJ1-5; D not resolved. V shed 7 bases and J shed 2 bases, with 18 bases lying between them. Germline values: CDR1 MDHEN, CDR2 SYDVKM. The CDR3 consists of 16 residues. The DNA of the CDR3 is TGTGCCAGCACCGACCCTAATCAGTGGGGCAATCAGCCCCAGCATTTT. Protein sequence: CASTDPNQWGNQPQHF.